This note documents a single T cell receptor beta chain sequence. This specimen comes from a study of resident and recirculating memory T cells in vitiligo. V was pared by 4 bases and J by 3 bases, with 4 bases of the junction left unmatched. Germline CDR1 LNHDA, CDR2 SQIVND (reference sequence). The CDR3 extends over 14 amino acids. Repertoires were generated with immunoSEQ multiplex PCR, while TCRdb's copy carries only in-frame clones and drops some. Of 40,000 to 45,000 clones listed, around 90% are singletons. The source material was blood. The clonotype originates from a male donor with vitiligo. The rearrangement uses TRBV19 and TRBJ2-7, with 9 bases fitting TRBD2. Written as DNA, the CDR3 is TGTGCCAGTAGTAAGGTAGCGGGGGTCTACGAGCAGTACTTC. Protein product: CASSKVAGVYEQYF.